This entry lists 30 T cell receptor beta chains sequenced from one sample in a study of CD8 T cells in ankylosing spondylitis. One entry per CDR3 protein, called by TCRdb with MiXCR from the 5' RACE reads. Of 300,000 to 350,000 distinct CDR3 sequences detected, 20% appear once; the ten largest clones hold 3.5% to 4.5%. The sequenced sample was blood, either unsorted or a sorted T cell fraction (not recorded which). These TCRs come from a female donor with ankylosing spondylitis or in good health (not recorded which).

In nucleotides, the CDR3 is TGTGCCAGCAAGAGACGGGAGGGCGGCACAGATACGCAGTATTTT. Translating it yields CASKRREGGTDTQYF. The chain has TRBV19 and TRBJ2-3; 8 nucleotides line up with TRBD2. J lost 1 base, V lost 9 bases, and 9 bases had no gene match. CDR3 length: 15 residues. Germline V lookup: CDR1 LNHDA, CDR2 SQIVND (reference sequence).

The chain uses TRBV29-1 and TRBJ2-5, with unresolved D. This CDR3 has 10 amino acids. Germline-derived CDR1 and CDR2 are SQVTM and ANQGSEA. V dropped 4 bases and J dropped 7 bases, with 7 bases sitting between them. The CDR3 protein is CSVVSGTQYF. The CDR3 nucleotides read TGCAGCGTTGTTTCCGGGACCCAGTACTTC.

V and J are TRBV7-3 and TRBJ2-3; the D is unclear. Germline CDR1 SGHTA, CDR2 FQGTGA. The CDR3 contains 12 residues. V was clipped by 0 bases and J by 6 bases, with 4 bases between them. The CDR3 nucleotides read TGTGCCAGCAGCTTAACAGCGGATACGCAGTATTTT. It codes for CASSLTADTQYF.

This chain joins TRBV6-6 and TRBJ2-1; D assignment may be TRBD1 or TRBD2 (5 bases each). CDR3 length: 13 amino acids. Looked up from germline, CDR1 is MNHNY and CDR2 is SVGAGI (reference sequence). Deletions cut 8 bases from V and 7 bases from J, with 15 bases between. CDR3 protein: CASQDRGPNEQFF. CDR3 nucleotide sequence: TGTGCCAGCCAAGACCGGGGACCTAATGAGCAGTTCTTC.

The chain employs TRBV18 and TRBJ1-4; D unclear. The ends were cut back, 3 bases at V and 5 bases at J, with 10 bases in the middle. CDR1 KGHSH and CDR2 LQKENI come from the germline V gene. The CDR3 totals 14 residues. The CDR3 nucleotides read TGTGCCAGCTCACCTCTTGCGGGGAATGAAAAACTGTTTTTT. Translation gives CASSPLAGNEKLFF.

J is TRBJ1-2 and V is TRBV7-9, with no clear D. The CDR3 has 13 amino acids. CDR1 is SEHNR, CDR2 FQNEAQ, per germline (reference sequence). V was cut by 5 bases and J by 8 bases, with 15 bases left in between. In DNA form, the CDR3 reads TGTGCCAGCAGCCCAGAGGGTCGGAAGGGCTACACCTTC. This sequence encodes CASSPEGRKGYTF.

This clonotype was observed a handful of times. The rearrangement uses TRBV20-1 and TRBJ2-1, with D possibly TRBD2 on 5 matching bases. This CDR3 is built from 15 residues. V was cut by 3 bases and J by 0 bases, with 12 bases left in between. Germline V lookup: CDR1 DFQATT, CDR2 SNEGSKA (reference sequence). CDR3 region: CSASGGPNSYNEQFF. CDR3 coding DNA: TGCAGTGCTAGCGGAGGTCCCAACTCCTACAATGAGCAGTTCTTC.

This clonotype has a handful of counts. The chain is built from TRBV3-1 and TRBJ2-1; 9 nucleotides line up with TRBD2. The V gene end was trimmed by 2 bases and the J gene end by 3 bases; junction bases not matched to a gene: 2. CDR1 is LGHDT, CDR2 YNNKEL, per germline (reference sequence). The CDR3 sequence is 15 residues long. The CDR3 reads CASSQPLAGYNEQFF. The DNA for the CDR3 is TGTGCCAGCAGCCAACCACTAGCGGGCTACAATGAGCAGTTCTTC.

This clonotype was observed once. The CDR3 loop is CASSRGLARSTDTQYF. The CDR3 DNA reads as TGTGCCAGCAGCCGCGGACTAGCGAGAAGCACAGATACGCAGTATTTT. This chain joins TRBV7-2 and TRBJ2-3; 9 nucleotides align to TRBD2. Losses at the gene ends were 5 bases for V and 0 bases for J; bases not matched to a gene: 6. CDR1 is SGHTA, CDR2 FQGNSA, per germline. The CDR3 has 16 amino acids.

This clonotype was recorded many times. This CDR3 reads CASSQGVGEQYF. CDR3 in DNA: TGTGCCAGCAGCCAAGGTGTCGGAGAGCAGTACTTC. The rearrangement links TRBV3-1 to TRBJ2-7; D is unclear. The CDR3 length is 12 residues. The V and J ends lost 1 base and 7 bases respectively, with 8 bases between them. Germline lookup yields CDR1 LGHDT and CDR2 YNNKEL (reference sequence).

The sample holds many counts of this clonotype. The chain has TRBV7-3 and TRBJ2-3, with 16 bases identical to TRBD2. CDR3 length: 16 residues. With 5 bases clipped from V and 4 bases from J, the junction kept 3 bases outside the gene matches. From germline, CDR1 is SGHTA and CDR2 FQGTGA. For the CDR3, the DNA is TGTGCCAGCAGCGCGGGACTAGCGGGGGGGGCAGATACGCAGTATTTT. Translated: CASSAGLAGGADTQYF.

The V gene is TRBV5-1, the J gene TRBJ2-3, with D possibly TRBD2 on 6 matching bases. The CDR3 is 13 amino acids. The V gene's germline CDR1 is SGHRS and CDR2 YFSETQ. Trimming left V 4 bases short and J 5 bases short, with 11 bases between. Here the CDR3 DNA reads TGCGCCAGCAGCGCCCGGGACTTAGATACGCAGTATTTT. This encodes CASSARDLDTQYF.

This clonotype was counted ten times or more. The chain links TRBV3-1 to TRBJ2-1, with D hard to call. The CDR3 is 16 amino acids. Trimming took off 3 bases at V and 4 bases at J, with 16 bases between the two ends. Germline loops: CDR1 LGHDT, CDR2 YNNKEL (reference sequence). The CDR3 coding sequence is TGTGCCAGCAGCCATATCCTAGGGAAAGGGTACAATGAGCAGTTCTTC. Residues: CASSHILGKGYNEQFF.

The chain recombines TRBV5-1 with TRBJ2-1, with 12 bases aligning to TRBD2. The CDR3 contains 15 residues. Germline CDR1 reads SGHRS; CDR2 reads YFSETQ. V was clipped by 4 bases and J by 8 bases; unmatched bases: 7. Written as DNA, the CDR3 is TGCGCCAGCAGCATCGGACTAGCGGGACTCGATGAGCAGTTCTTC. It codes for CASSIGLAGLDEQFF.

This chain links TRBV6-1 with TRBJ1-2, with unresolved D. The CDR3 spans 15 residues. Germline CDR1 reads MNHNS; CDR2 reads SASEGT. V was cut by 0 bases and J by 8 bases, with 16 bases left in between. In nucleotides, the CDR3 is TGTGCCAGCAGTGAAGCCGGGCACCCCGTCAGAGGCTACACCTTC. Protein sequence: CASSEAGHPVRGYTF.

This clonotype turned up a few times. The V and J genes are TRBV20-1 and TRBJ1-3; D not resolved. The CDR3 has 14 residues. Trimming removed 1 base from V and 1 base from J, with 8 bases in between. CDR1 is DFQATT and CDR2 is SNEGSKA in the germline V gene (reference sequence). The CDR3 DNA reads TGCAGTGCTAGAGGCGGGATTTCTGGAAACACCATATATTTT. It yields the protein CSARGGISGNTIYF.

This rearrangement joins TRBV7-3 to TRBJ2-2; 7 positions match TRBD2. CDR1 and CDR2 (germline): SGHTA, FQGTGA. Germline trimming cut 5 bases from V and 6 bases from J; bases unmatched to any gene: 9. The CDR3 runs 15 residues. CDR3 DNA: TGTGCCAGCAGCAATAGCGGGCCCCGTTCCGGGGAGCTGTTTTTT. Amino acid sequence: CASSNSGPRSGELFF.

Written as DNA, the CDR3 is TGTGCCAGCAGCTTTCGGACTAGAGGGCTCTACGAGCAGTACTTC. Translated, it gives CASSFRTRGLYEQYF. The chain is built from TRBV5-6 and TRBJ2-7; 7 bases map to TRBD2. The CDR3 covers 15 residues. Germline-derived CDR1 and CDR2 are SGHDT and YYEEEE. V gave up 2 bases and J gave up 3 bases; unmatched junction bases: 8.

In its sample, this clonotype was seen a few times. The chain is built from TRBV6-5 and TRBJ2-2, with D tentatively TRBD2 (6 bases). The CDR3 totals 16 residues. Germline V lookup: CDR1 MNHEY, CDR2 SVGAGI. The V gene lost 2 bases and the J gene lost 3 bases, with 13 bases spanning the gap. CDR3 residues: CASSYRLGTHTGELFF. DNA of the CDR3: TGTGCCAGCAGTTACCGTTTAGGGACTCACACCGGGGAGCTGTTTTTT.

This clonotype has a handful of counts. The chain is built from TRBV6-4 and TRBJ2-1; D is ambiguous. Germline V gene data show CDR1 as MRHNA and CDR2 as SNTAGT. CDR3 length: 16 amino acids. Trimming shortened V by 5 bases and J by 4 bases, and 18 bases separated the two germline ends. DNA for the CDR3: TGTGCCAGCAGTCCCTATCTAGGGTTGTCGTACAATGAGCAGTTCTTC. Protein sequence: CASSPYLGLSYNEQFF.

The CDR3 reads CASRIGLAGGWNEQFF. In DNA form, the CDR3 reads TGTGCCAGCAGGATCGGGCTAGCGGGAGGGTGGAATGAGCAGTTCTTC. The chain uses TRBV6-2 or TRBV6-3 and TRBJ2-1; 12 bases align to TRBD2. V was pared by 6 bases and J by 7 bases, with 10 bases of the junction left unmatched. The CDR3 covers 16 residues. Germline V gene lookup returns CDR1 MNHEY and CDR2 SVGEGT.

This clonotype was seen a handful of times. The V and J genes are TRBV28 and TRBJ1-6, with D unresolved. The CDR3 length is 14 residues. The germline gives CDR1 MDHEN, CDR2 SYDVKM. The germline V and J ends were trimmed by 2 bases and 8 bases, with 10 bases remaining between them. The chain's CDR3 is CASSLNVGDSPLHF. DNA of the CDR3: TGTGCCAGCAGTTTAAACGTTGGGGATTCACCCCTCCACTTT.

The CDR3 sequence is CAISTGYYEQYF. CDR3 coding DNA: TGTGCCATCAGTACAGGGTACTACGAGCAGTACTTC. The chain employs TRBV10-3 and TRBJ2-7; maybe TRBD1 (6 bases). Germline values: CDR1 ENHRY, CDR2 SYGVKD. The CDR3 covers 12 residues. The V and J ends lost 5 bases and 3 bases respectively, with 8 bases between them.

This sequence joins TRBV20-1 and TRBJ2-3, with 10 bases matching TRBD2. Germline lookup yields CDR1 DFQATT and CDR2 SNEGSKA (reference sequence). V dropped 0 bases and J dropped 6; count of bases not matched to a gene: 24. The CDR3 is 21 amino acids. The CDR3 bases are TGCAGTGCTAGAGATCAAGGGGAGAGCGGGAGGGGGGGTGTTTTTACTGATACGCAGTATTTT. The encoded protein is CSARDQGESGRGGVFTDTQYF.

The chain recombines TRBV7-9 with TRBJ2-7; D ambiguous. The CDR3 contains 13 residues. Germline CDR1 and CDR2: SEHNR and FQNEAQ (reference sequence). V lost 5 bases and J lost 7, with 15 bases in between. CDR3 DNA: TGTGCCAGCAGCCCACACGGGCCTGAGGAGCAGTACTTC. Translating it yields CASSPHGPEEQYF.

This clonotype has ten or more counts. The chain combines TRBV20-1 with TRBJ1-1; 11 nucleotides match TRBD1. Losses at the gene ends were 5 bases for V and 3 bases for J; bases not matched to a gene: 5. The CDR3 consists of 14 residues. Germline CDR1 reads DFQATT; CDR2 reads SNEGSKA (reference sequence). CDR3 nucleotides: TGCAGTGCTCCGGGACAGGGGGGTTACACTGAAGCTTTCTTT. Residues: CSAPGQGGYTEAFF.

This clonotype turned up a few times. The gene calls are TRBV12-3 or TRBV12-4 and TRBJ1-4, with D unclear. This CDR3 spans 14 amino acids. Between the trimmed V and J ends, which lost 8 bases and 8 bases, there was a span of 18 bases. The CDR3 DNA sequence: TGTGCCAGCGGGGAGACGGGGATTATGGAAAAACTGTTTTTT. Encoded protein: CASGETGIMEKLFF.

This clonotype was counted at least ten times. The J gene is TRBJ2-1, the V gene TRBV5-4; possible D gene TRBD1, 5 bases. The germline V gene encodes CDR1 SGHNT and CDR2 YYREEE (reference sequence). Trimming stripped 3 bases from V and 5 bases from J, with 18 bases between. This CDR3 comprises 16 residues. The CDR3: CASSSQGASEHNEQFF. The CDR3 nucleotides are TGTGCCAGCAGCTCCCAAGGGGCCTCTGAACACAATGAGCAGTTCTTC.

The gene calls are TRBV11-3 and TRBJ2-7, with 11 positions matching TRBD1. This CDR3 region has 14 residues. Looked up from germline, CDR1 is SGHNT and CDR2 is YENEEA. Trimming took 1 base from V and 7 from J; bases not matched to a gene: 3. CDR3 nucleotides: TGTGCCAGCAGCTTAGCCGGGACAGGGGGTGAGCAGTACTTC. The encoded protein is CASSLAGTGGEQYF.

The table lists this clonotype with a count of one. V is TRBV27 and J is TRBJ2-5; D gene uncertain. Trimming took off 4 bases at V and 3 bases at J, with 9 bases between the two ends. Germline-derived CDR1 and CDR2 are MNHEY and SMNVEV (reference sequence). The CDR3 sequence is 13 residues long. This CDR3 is CASSWKIKETQYF. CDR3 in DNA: TGTGCCAGCAGTTGGAAGATTAAAGAGACCCAGTACTTC.